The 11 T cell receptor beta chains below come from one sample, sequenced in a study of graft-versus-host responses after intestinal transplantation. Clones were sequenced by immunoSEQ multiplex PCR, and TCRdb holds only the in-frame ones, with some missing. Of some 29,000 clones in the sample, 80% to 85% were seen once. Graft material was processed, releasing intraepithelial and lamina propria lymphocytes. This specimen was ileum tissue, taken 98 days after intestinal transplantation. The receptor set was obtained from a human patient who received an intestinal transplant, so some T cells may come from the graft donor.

CDR3 coding DNA: TGTGCCACCGGGGGGGGTTTGAACACTGAAGCTTTCTTT. This encodes CATGGGLNTEAFF. The genes are TRBV6-1 and TRBJ1-1, with D possibly TRBD1 on 5 matching bases. This CDR3 spans 13 amino acids. Germline V gene lookup returns CDR1 MNHNS and CDR2 SASEGT. Trimming took off 10 bases at V and 0 bases at J, with 12 bases between the two ends.

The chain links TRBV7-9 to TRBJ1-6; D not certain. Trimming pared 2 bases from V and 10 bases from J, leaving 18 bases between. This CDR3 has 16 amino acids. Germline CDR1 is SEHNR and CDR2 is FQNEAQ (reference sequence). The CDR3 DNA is TGTGCCAGCAGCTTACTTGCGGTAGGGCCTACCTCACCCCTCCACTTT. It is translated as CASSLLAVGPTSPLHF.

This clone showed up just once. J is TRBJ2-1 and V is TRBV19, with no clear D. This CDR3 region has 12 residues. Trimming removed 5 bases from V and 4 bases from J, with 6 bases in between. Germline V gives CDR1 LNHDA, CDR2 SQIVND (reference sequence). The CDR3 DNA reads TGTGCCAGTAGTCAGCAGTACAATGAGCAGTTCTTC. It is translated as CASSQQYNEQFF.

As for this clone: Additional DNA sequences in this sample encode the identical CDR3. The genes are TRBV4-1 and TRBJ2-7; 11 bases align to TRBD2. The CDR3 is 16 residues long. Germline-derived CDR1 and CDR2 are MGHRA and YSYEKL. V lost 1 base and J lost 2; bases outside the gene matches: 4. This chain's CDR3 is CASSQGLAGTTYEQYF. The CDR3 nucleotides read TGCGCCAGCAGCCAAGGACTAGCGGGGACGACCTACGAGCAGTACTTC.

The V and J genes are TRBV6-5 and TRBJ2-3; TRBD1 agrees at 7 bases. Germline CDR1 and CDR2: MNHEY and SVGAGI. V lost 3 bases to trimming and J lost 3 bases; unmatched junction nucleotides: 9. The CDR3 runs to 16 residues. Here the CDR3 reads CASSYIGGQDTDTQYF. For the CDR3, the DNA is TGTGCCAGCAGTTATATTGGCGGACAGGATACAGATACGCAGTATTTT.

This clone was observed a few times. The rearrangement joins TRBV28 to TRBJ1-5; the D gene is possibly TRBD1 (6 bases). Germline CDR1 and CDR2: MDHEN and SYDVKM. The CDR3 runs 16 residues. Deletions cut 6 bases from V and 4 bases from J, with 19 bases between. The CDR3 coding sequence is TGTGCCAGCAGCCCCTCCGGGGGCAAGAGGAATCAGCCCCAGCATTTT. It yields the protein CASSPSGGKRNQPQHF.

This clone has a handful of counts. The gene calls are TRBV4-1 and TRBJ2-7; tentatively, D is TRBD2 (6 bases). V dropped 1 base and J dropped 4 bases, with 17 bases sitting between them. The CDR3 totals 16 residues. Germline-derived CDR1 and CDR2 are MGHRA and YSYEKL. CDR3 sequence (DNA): TGCGCCAGCAGCCAAGCCCCTGGCGGGGCCAGGTACGAGCAGTACTTC. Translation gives CASSQAPGGARYEQYF.

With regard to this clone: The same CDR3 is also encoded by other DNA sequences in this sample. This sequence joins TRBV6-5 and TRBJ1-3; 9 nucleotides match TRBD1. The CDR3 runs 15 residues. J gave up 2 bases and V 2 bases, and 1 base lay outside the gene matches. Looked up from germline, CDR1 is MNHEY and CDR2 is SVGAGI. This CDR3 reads CASSYTGGPGNTIYF. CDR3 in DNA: TGTGCCAGCAGTTACACAGGGGGCCCTGGAAACACCATATATTTT.

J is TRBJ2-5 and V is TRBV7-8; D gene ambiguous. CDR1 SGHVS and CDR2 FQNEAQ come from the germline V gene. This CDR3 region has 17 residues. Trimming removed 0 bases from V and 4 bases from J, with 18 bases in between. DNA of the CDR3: TGTGCCAGCAGCTTAGCTAGTCTCACCCCCGCCTTAGAGACCCAGTACTTC. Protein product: CASSLASLTPALETQYF.

The CDR3 DNA reads as TGTGCCAGCAGTTACCACACCTTGACAGGCCAAGAGACCCAGTACTTC. This translates into CASSYHTLTGQETQYF. The chain recombines TRBV6-5 with TRBJ2-5; D possibly corresponds to TRBD1 (6 bases). V lost 2 bases, J lost 1 base, and 14 bases lay in between. The CDR3 consists of 16 residues. Germline V gives CDR1 MNHEY, CDR2 SVGAGI.

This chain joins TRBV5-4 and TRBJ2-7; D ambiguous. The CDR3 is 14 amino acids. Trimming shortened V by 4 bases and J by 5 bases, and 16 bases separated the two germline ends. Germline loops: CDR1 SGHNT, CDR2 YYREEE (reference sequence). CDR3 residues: CASSPGLAEDEQYF. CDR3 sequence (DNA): TGTGCCAGCAGCCCCGGCTTAGCTGAAGACGAGCAGTACTTC.